The 19 T cell receptor beta chains reported below all come from one sample, sequenced in a study of T-cell memory formation after mild COVID-19. TCRdb processed the 5' RACE reads anew with MiXCR; each CDR3 protein has one entry. This table holds under 650,000 distinct CDR3 sequences, roughly 18% found once. The source material was PBMCs or a T cell subset sorted from them (not recorded which). These receptors were taken from an adult woman who had mild COVID-19 (a few samples of this study predate the infection). Cell type and time point are not known.

The V call is TRBV10-3, the J call TRBJ1-2, with 12 bases fitting TRBD1. The CDR3 is made up of 16 amino acids. Trimming took 6 bases from V and 7 from J; bases not matched to a gene: 12. Germline CDR1 is ENHRY and CDR2 is SYGVKD. The CDR3 DNA reads as TGTGCCATCAGCGAACCCGGGACAGGGGGCGCGGGTGGCTACACCTTC. Amino acids: CAISEPGTGGAGGYTF.

This clonotype was counted only a few times. The chain uses TRBV7-3 and TRBJ1-1; unclear D gene. This CDR3 comprises 16 residues. Germline-derived CDR1 and CDR2 are SGHTA and FQGTGA. V shed 5 bases and J shed 0 bases, with 16 bases lying between them. CDR3 sequence (DNA): TGTGCCAGCAGCCCTTTGGGCGGTACTATGAACACTGAAGCTTTCTTT. Residues: CASSPLGGTMNTEAFF.

This clonotype was seen at least ten times. J is TRBJ2-5 and V is TRBV7-2; 8 bases map to TRBD2. The CDR3 extends over 16 amino acids. V was pared by 4 bases and J by 1 base, with 8 bases of the junction left unmatched. The germline gives CDR1 SGHTA, CDR2 FQGNSA. The CDR3 DNA reads as TGTGCCAGCAGCTCCTTCGGGACTAGGGCCCAAGAGACCCAGTACTTC. Translated: CASSSFGTRAQETQYF. The full variable domain, with the rest looked up from reference TRBV7-2 and TRBJ2-5, is GAGVSQSPSNKVTEKGKDVELRCDPISGHTALYWYRQSLGQGLEFLIYFQGNSAPDKSGLPSDRFSAERTGGSVSTLTIQRTQQEDSAVYLCASSSFGTRAQETQYFGPGTRLLVL.

The chain joins TRBV2 to TRBJ1-5, with D perhaps matching TRBD1 (6 bases). Germline V lookup: CDR1 SNHLY, CDR2 FYNNEI. V lost 6 bases to trimming and J lost 6 bases, with 21 bases between them. CDR3 length: 16 amino acids. The CDR3 bases are TGTGCCAGCAGCGAGACTCGGGGGGGGCCCCCTCAGCCCCAGCATTTT. Translated: CASSETRGGPPQPQHF.

The gene calls are TRBV4-1 and TRBJ2-7; the D gene is possibly TRBD1 (6 bases). CDR1 and CDR2 (germline): MGHRA, YSYEKL. The V end lost 4 bases, the J end lost 0 bases, and 22 bases lay between the germline ends. The CDR3 extends over 18 amino acids. CDR3 DNA: TGCGCCAGCAGCCGAGCTGCCCCACGACAGGTCAACTCCTACGAGCAGTACTTC. This translates into CASSRAAPRQVNSYEQYF.

This clonotype was picked up a small number of times. The V and J genes are TRBV12-3 or TRBV12-4 and TRBJ2-7; 12 bases are a match to TRBD2. After removal of 4 bases from V and 2 bases from J, the junction contained 6 bases not matched to a gene. This CDR3 region has 16 residues. CDR3 in DNA: TGTGCCAGCAGTTCGGGACTAGCGGGTGCAACCTACGAGCAGTACTTC. Encoded protein: CASSSGLAGATYEQYF.

This clonotype came up a few times. The rearrangement uses TRBV7-3 and TRBJ2-7, with a possible D match to TRBD1 (7 bases). V lost 5 bases to trimming and J lost 6 bases, with 17 bases between them. Germline V gives CDR1 SGHTA, CDR2 FQGTGA. The CDR3 loop spans 14 amino acids. The CDR3 spells CASSPTGEESEQYF. CDR3 DNA sequence: TGTGCCAGCAGCCCAACAGGGGAGGAAAGCGAGCAGTACTTC.

There are many counts of this clonotype. The chain recombines TRBV12-3 or TRBV12-4 with TRBJ2-1, with TRBD1 matching 7 bases. J gave up 4 bases and V 4 bases, and 1 base lay outside the gene matches. The length of the CDR3 is 13 residues. The CDR3, as DNA: TGTGCCAGCAGTTGGGACAGATACAATGAGCAGTTCTTC. It codes for CASSWDRYNEQFF.

This clonotype was observed a few times. This chain links TRBV18 with TRBJ1-1; D gene unclear. This CDR3 is built from 13 residues. Per germline, CDR1 KGHSH and CDR2 LQKENI. Trimming cost V 6 bases and J 0 bases, with 8 bases left between them. The CDR3 here is CASSSGMNTEAFF. The CDR3 coding sequence is TGTGCCAGCTCGTCCGGGATGAACACTGAAGCTTTCTTT.

This clonotype was seen only a few times. The gene calls are TRBV20-1 and TRBJ2-1; TRBD2 agrees at 11 bases. CDR3 length equals 15 residues. Germline V gene data show CDR1 as DFQATT and CDR2 as SNEGSKA (reference sequence). The V and J ends lost 5 bases and 4 bases, in that order; junction bases with no gene match: 7. CDR3 coding DNA: TGCAGTGCTCACCCCGGGACTAGCGGATACAATGAGCAGTTCTTC. This gives the protein CSAHPGTSGYNEQFF.

This clonotype was observed a few times. The chain has TRBV4-1 and TRBJ2-1; D perhaps matches TRBD1 (6 bases). Germline-derived CDR1 and CDR2 are MGHRA and YSYEKL. V gave up 3 bases and J gave up 5 bases, with 11 bases separating them. The CDR3 is made up of 14 amino acids. CDR3 protein: CASSHQGLDNEQFF. CDR3 coding DNA: TGCGCCAGCAGCCACCAGGGGCTCGACAATGAGCAGTTCTTC.

This clonotype has a count of ten or more. The gene calls are TRBV29-1 and TRBJ2-1, with TRBD2 identical over 10 bases. Germline values: CDR1 SQVTM, CDR2 ANQGSEA. CDR3 length: 13 amino acids. The CDR3 nucleotides are TGCAGGGTCATAGCGGGGGGTTACAATGAGCAGTTCTTC. As protein: CRVIAGGYNEQFF.

This sequence joins TRBV2 and TRBJ2-5; D not certain. Trimming left V 6 bases short and J 2 bases short, with 13 bases between. Germline CDR1 is SNHLY and CDR2 is FYNNEI. This CDR3 has 14 amino acids. CDR3 in amino acids: CASRTLVRQETQYF. The CDR3 DNA is TGTGCCAGCAGGACCTTGGTTCGGCAAGAGACCCAGTACTTC.

This clonotype was counted ten times or more. V usage is TRBV12-3 or TRBV12-4 and J usage is TRBJ1-6; 9 bases agree with TRBD1. The CDR3 totals 14 residues. With V trimmed by 1 base and J by 9 bases, 1 base remained unmatched. In DNA, the CDR3 is TGTGCCAGCAGTTTAGACAGGGGGCCTTCACCCCTCCACTTT. As protein: CASSLDRGPSPLHF.

This clonotype has just a few counts. This rearrangement joins TRBV7-2 to TRBJ2-7; 7 nucleotides line up with TRBD2. This CDR3 comprises 13 residues. The germline gives CDR1 SGHTA, CDR2 FQGNSA. With V trimmed by 5 bases and J by 3 bases, 4 bases remained unmatched. This chain's CDR3 is CASSPGLDYEQYF. The CDR3 DNA is TGTGCCAGCAGCCCCGGACTAGACTACGAGCAGTACTTC.

The CDR3: CASFRAGGAENEQFF. The CDR3 coding sequence is TGTGCCAGCTTCCGAGCCGGGGGGGCAGAAAATGAGCAGTTCTTC. This chain links TRBV2 with TRBJ2-1, with TRBD2 matching 8 bases. From germline, CDR1 is SNHLY and CDR2 FYNNEI. V lost 8 bases and J lost 7; bases outside the gene matches: 13. This CDR3 spans 15 amino acids.

This clonotype was counted a few times. The CDR3 protein is CASSLSGGAANEQFF. The CDR3 nucleotides are TGTGCCAGCAGCTTGAGCGGGGGGGCCGCCAATGAGCAGTTCTTC. The chain is built from TRBV7-8 and TRBJ2-1; 10 bases align to TRBD2. The V segment lost 3 bases and the J segment 6 bases; nucleotides outside the gene matches: 5. The CDR3 totals 15 residues. CDR1 is SGHVS and CDR2 is FQNEAQ in the germline V gene.

This chain uses TRBV12-3 or TRBV12-4 with TRBJ1-4; no reliable D call. V lost 3 bases to trimming and J lost 5 bases, with 10 bases between them. This CDR3 has 14 amino acids. This CDR3 is CASSFTPQNEKLFF. CDR3 nucleotides: TGTGCCAGCAGTTTCACTCCACAGAATGAAAAACTGTTTTTT.

V gene TRBV7-9 combines with J gene TRBJ2-7; a possible D gene is TRBD2 (5 bases). V dropped 0 bases and J dropped 3 bases, with 18 bases sitting between them. The CDR3 sequence is 17 residues long. Germline lookup yields CDR1 SEHNR and CDR2 FQNEAQ (reference sequence). The CDR3 spells CASSLAAPSRVGYEQYF. CDR3 coding DNA: TGTGCCAGCAGCTTAGCGGCCCCTAGCCGAGTGGGCTACGAGCAGTACTTC.